The 11 T cell receptor beta chains reported below all come from one sample, sequenced in a study of blood T cell repertoires in COVID-19. The table came from immunoSEQ multiplex PCR; TCRdb's copy has only in-frame clones and leaves some out. This table holds 200,000 or so clones, under 85% found once. The sample consisted of peripheral blood. Source of these receptors: a man aged 60 to 69 with active or convalescent COVID-19.

The gene calls are TRBV15 and TRBJ2-3, with 10 nucleotides matching TRBD2. Germline values: CDR1 LNHNV, CDR2 YYDKDF (reference sequence). The length of the CDR3 is 17 residues. J gave up 2 bases and V 3 bases, and 8 bases lay outside the gene matches. CDR3: CATSSDLAGASTDTQYF. For the CDR3, the DNA is TGTGCCACCAGCAGTGACCTAGCGGGAGCGTCCACAGATACGCAGTATTTT. The variable domain in full, with the rest retrieved from reference TRBV15 and TRBJ2-3, is DAMVIQNPRYQVTQFGKPVTLSCSQTLNHNVMYWYQQKSSQAPKLLFHYYDKDFNNEADTPDNFQSRRPNTSFCFLDIRSPGLGDTAMYLCATSSDLAGASTDTQYFGPGTRLTVL.

The V call is TRBV7-8, the J call TRBJ2-2; 14 nucleotides align to TRBD2. CDR1 and CDR2 from the germline V gene are SGHVS and FQNEAQ. Trimming removed 4 bases from V and 7 bases from J; junction bases left unmatched: 17. This CDR3 is 20 amino acids long. The CDR3 DNA follows: TGTGCCAGCAGCTCCACTACCTTTGCCGGGACTAGCGGGAGCAGCGGGGAGCTGTTTTTT. Protein: CASSSTTFAGTSGSSGELFF.

The J gene is TRBJ2-7, the V gene TRBV7-8, with TRBD2 matching 7 bases. CDR1 and CDR2 (germline): SGHVS, FQNEAQ. Unmatched junction bases numbered 19, after V lost 5 bases and J lost 0 bases. The CDR3 covers 19 residues. This CDR3 reads CASSLRQRGWGADSYEQYF. CDR3 nucleotides: TGTGCCAGCAGCCTAAGGCAGCGGGGTTGGGGCGCCGACTCCTACGAGCAGTACTTC. Filled out from reference TRBV7-8 and TRBJ2-7, the complete variable domain reads GAGVSQSPRYKVAKRGQDVALRCDPISGHVSLFWYQQALGQGPEFLTYFQNEAQLDKSGLPSDRFFAERPEGSVSTLKIQRTQQEDSAVYLCASSLRQRGWGADSYEQYFGPGTRLTVT.

V is TRBV30 and J is TRBJ2-2; maybe TRBD1 (8 bases). The CDR3 is 14 amino acids. From germline, CDR1 is GTSNPN and CDR2 SVGIG (reference sequence). V shed 3 bases and J shed 4 bases, with 12 bases lying between them. The CDR3, as DNA: TGTGCCTGGAGCTACAGGGGGGGCACCGGGGAGCTGTTTTTT. Its protein is CAWSYRGGTGELFF.

The J gene is TRBJ2-5, the V gene TRBV6-2 or TRBV6-3; 10 bases line up with TRBD2. CDR1 is MNHEY and CDR2 is SVGEGT in the germline V gene. The CDR3 sequence is 14 residues long. The V and J ends lost 2 bases and 4 bases, in that order; junction bases with no gene match: 1. This chain's CDR3 is CASSYRLAGETQYF. The CDR3 bases are TGTGCCAGCAGTTACAGACTAGCGGGAGAGACCCAGTACTTC.

The V and J genes are TRBV18 and TRBJ1-5, with 12 bases lining up with TRBD1. The CDR3 consists of 14 residues. CDR1 is KGHSH and CDR2 is LQKENI in the germline V gene. Trimming removed 2 bases from V and 7 bases from J; junction bases left unmatched: 0. The CDR3 is CASSPGTGGQPQHF. In nucleotides, the CDR3 is TGTGCCAGCTCACCAGGGACAGGGGGCCAGCCCCAGCATTTT. Supplemented by reference TRBV18 and TRBJ1-5, the full variable domain reads NAGVMQNPRHLVRRRGQEARLRCSPMKGHSHVYWYRQLPEEGLKFMVYLQKENIIDESGMPKERFSAEFPKEGPSILRIQQVVRGDSAAYFCASSPGTGGQPQHFGDGTRLSIL.

This rearrangement joins TRBV29-1 to TRBJ2-2; TRBD1 is a possible D gene (5 bases). The CDR3 is 12 residues long. CDR1 is SQVTM, CDR2 ANQGSEA, per germline. V was pared by 7 bases and J by 7 bases, with 13 bases between. The CDR3 DNA is TGCAGCGCTTGGCAGGGCGGCGGGGAGCTGTTTTTT. Protein product: CSAWQGGGELFF.

The V and J genes are TRBV23-1 and TRBJ1-1; D gene ambiguous. TRBV23-1 is assigned to the ORF class and has an uncertain function. V lost 0 bases to trimming and J lost 1 base, with 6 bases between them. This CDR3 has 14 amino acids. CDR3 region: CASSQSSPNTEAFF. CDR3 nucleotide sequence: TGCGCCAGCAGTCAATCGAGCCCGAACACTGAAGCTTTCTTT.

V gene TRBV30 combines with J gene TRBJ1-2; 7 bases map to TRBD1. Germline assignment: CDR1 GTSNPN and CDR2 SVGIG (reference sequence). This CDR3 region has 18 residues. V lost 0 bases to trimming and J lost 0 bases; unmatched junction nucleotides: 13. CDR3 coding DNA: TGTGCCTGGAGTGTCTCCCCCGTCGGGACAGCTACTAACTATGGCTACACCTTC. Amino acids: CAWSVSPVGTATNYGYTF.

The chain recombines TRBV27 with TRBJ1-5, with D hard to call. The CDR3 sequence is 14 residues long. The V end was cut by 3 bases, the J end by 7 bases, with 13 bases between. CDR1 and CDR2 from the germline V gene are MNHEY and SMNVEV (reference sequence). The CDR3 sequence is CASSLRGERQPQHF. The CDR3 DNA reads as TGTGCCAGCAGTTTGCGCGGGGAACGGCAGCCCCAGCATTTT.

The gene calls are TRBV27 and TRBJ2-7; 9 bases are shared with TRBD1. The length of the CDR3 is 14 residues. V was pared by 3 bases and J by 6 bases, with 6 bases of the junction left unmatched. Per the germline V gene, CDR1 is MNHEY and CDR2 is SMNVEV (reference sequence). The DNA for the CDR3 is TGTGCCAGCAGTTTGGGGGGACAGGGAAGCGAGCAGTACTTC. Amino acids: CASSLGGQGSEQYF.